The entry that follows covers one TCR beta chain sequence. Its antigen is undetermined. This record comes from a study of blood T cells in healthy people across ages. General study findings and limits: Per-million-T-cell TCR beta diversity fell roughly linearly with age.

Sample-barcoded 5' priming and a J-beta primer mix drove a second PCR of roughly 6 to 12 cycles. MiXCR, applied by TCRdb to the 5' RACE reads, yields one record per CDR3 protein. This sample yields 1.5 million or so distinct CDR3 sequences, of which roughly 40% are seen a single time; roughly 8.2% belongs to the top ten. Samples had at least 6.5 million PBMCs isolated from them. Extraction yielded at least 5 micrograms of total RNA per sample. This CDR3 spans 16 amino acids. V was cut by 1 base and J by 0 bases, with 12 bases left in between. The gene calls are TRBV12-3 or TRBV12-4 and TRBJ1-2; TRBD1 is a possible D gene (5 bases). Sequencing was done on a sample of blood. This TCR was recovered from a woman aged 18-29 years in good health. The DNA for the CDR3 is TGTGCCAGCAGTTTAGTGGGCACAGGCACTAACTATGGCTACACCTTC. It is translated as CASSLVGTGTNYGYTF.